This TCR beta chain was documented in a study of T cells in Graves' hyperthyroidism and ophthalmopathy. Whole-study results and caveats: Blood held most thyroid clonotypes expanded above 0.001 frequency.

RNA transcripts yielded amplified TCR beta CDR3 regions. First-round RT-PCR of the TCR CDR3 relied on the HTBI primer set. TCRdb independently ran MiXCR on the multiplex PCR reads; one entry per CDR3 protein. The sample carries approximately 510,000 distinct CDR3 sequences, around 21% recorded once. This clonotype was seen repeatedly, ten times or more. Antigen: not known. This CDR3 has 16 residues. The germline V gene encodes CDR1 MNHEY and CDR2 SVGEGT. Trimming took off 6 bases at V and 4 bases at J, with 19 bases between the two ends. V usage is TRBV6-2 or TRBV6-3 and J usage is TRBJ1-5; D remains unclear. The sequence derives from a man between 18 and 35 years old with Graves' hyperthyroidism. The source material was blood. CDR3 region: CASRSRRSDLNQPQHF. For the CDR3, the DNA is TGTGCCAGCAGGTCCCGGCGGAGCGACCTTAATCAGCCCCAGCATTTT.